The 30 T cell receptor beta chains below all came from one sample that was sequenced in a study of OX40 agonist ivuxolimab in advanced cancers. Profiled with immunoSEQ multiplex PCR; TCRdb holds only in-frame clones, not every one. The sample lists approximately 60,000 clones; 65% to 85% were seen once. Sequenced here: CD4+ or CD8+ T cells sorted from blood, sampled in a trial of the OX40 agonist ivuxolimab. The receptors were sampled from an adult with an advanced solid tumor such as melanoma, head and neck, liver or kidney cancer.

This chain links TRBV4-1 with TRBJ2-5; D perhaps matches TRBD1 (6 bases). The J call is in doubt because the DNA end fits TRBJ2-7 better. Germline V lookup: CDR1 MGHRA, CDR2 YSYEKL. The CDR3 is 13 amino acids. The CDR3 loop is CASSQGAQYEQYF. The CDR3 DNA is TGCGCCAGCAGCCAGGGGGCGCAGTACGAGCAGTACTTC.

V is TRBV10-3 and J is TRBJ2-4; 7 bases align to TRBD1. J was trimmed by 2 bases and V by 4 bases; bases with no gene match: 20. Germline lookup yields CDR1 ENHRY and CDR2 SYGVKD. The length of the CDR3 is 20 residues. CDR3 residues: CAISGSYRDRLKGPKNIQYF. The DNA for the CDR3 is TGTGCCATCAGTGGTTCATACAGGGACAGATTAAAAGGGCCCAAAAACATTCAGTACTTC.

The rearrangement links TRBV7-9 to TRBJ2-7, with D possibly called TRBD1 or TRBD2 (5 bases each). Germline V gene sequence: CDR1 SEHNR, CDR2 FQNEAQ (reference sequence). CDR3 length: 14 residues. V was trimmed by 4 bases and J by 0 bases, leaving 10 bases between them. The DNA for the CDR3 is TGTGCCAGCAGCTCCGGGGCGAACTCCTACGAGCAGTACTTC. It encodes CASSSGANSYEQYF. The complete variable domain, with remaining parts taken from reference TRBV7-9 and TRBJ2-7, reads DTGVSQNPRHKITKRGQNVTFRCDPISEHNRLYWYRQTLGQGPEFLTYFQNEAQLEKSRLLSDRFSAERPKGSFSTLEIQRTEQGDSAMYLCASSSGANSYEQYFGPGTRLTVT.

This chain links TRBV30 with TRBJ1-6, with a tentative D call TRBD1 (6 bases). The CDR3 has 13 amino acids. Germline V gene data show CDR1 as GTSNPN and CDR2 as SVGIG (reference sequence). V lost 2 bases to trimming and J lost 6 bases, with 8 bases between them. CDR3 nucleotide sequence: TGTGCCTGGAGTTCAGGGGTTAATTCACCCCTCCACTTT. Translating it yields CAWSSGVNSPLHF.

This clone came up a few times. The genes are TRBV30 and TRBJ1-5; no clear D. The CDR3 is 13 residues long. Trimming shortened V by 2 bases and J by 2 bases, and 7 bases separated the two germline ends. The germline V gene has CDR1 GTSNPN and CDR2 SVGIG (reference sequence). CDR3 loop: CAWSSQGNQPQHF. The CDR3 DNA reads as TGTGCCTGGAGTAGCCAGGGCAATCAGCCCCAGCATTTT.

CDR3 loop: CASSTGFKDTQYF. The DNA of the CDR3 is TGCGCCAGCAGTACAGGGTTCAAAGATACGCAGTATTTT. The chain carries TRBV5-1 and TRBJ2-3; D perhaps matches TRBD1 (6 bases). The CDR3 sequence is 13 residues long. Trimming removed 5 bases at V and 5 bases at J, with 12 bases between. Germline assignment: CDR1 SGHRS and CDR2 YFSETQ.

The CDR3 nucleotides read TGTGCCAGCAGCTTAAATACGCTCCCGGGAGGCTACACCTTC. As protein: CASSLNTLPGGYTF. The genes are TRBV7-2 and TRBJ1-2; D is unresolved. V shed 2 bases and J shed 8 bases, with 15 bases lying between them. In germline, CDR1 is SGHTA, CDR2 FQGNSA. This CDR3 has 14 residues.

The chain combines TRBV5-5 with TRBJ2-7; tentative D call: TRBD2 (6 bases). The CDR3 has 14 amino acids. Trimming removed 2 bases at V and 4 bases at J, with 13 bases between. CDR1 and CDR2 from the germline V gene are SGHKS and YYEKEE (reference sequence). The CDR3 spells CASSFDGGRYEQYF. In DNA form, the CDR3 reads TGTGCCAGCAGCTTTGATGGGGGGAGGTACGAGCAGTACTTC. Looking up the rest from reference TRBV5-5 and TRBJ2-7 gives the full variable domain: DAGVTQSPTHLIKTRGQQVTLRCSPISGHKSVSWYQQVLGQGPQFIFQYYEKEERGRGNFPDRFSARQFPNYSSELNVNALLLGDSALYLCASSFDGGRYEQYFGPGTRLTVT.

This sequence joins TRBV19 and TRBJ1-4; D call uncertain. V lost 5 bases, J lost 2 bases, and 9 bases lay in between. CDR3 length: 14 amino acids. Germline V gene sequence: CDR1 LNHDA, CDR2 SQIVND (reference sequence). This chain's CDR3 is CASSLGTTNEKLFF. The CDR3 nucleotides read TGTGCCAGTAGTTTGGGTACCACTAATGAAAAACTGTTTTTT. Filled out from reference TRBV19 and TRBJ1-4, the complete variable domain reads DGGITQSPKYLFRKEGQNVTLSCEQNLNHDAMYWYRQDPGQGLRLIYYSQIVNDFQKGDIAEGYSVSREKKESFPLTVTSAQKNPTAFYLCASSLGTTNEKLFFGSGTQLSVL.

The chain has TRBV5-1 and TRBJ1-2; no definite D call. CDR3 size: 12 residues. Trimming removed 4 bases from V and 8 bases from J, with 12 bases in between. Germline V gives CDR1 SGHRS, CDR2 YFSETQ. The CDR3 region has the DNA TGCGCCAGCAGCCCGGGAGGAACAGGCTACACCTTC. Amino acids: CASSPGGTGYTF.

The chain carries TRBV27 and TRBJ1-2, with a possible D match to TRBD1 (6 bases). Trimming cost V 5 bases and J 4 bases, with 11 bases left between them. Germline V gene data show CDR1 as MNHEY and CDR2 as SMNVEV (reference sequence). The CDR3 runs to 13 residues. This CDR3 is CASSPRQAYGYTF. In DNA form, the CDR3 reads TGTGCCAGCAGTCCCCGACAGGCCTATGGCTACACCTTC.

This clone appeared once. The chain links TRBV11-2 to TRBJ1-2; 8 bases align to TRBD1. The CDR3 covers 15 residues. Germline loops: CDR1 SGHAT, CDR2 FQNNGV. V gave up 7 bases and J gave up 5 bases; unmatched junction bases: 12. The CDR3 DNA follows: TGTGCCAGCACCCCCACGGGACAGGACCCATATGGCTACACCTTC. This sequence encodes CASTPTGQDPYGYTF.

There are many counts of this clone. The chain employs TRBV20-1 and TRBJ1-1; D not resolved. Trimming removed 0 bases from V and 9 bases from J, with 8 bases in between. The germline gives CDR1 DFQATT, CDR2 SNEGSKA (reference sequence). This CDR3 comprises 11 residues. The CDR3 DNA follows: TGCAGTGCTAGAGAAGTTGGGAAAGCTTTCTTT. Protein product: CSAREVGKAFF.

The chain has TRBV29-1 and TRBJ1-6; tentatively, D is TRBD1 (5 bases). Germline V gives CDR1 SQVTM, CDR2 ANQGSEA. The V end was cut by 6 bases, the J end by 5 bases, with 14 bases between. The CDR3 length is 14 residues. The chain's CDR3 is CSVKGPGNNSPLHF. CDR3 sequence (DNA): TGCAGCGTCAAGGGACCTGGGAATAATTCACCCCTCCACTTT.

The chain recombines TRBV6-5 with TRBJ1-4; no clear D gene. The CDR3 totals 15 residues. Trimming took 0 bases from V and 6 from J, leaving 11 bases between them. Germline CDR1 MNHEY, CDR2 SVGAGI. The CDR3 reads CASSYSFAEDEKLFF. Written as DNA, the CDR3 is TGTGCCAGCAGTTACTCTTTTGCCGAGGATGAAAAACTGTTTTTT.

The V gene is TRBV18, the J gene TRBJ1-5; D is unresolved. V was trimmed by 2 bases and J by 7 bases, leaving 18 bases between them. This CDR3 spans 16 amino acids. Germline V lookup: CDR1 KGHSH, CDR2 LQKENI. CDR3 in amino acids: CASSPGRAGTGQPQHF. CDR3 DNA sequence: TGTGCCAGCTCACCAGGGAGGGCGGGCACCGGGCAGCCCCAGCATTTT.

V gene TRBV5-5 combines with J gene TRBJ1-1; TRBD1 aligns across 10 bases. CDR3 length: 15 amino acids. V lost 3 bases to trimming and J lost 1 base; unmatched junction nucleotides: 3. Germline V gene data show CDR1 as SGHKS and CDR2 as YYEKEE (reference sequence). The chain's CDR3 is CASSWGQGTNTEAFF. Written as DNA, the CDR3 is TGTGCCAGCAGCTGGGGACAGGGGACGAACACTGAAGCTTTCTTT.

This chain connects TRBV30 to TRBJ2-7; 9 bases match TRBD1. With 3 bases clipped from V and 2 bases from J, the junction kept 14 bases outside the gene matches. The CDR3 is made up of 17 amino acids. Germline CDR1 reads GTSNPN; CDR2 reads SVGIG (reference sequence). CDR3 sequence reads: CAWRDGQGITPPYEQYF. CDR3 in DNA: TGTGCCTGGAGGGACGGACAGGGGATAACGCCTCCCTACGAGCAGTACTTC. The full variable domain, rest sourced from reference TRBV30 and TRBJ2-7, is SQTIHQWPATLVQPVGSPLSLECTVEGTSNPNLYWYRQAAGRGLQLLFYSVGIGQISSEVPQNLSASRPQDRQFILSSKKLLLSDSGFYLCAWRDGQGITPPYEQYFGPGTRLTVT.

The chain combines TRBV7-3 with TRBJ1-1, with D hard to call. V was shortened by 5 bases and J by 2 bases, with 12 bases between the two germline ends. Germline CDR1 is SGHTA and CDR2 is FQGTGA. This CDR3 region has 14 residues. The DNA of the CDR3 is TGTGCCAGCAGCCCCCGGGAAACCAACACTGAAGCTTTCTTT. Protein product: CASSPRETNTEAFF.

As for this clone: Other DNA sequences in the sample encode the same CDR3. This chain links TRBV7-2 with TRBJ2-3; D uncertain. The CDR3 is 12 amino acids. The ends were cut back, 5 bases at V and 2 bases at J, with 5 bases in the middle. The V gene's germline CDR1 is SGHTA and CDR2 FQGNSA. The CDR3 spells CASSQSTDTQYF. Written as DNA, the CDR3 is TGTGCCAGCAGCCAGTCCACAGATACGCAGTATTTT.

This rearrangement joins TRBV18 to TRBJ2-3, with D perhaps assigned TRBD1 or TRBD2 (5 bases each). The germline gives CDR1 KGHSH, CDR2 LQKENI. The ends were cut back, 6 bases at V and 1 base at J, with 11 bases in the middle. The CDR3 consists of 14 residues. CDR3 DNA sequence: TGTGCCAGCTCGACATTGGGACGCACAGATACGCAGTATTTT. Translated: CASSTLGRTDTQYF.

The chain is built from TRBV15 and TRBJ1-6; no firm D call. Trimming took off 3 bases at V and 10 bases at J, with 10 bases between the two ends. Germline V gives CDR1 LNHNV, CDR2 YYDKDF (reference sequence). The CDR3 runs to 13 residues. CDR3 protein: CATSSLEDSPLHF. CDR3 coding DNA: TGTGCCACCAGCAGCCTAGAGGACTCACCCCTCCACTTT.

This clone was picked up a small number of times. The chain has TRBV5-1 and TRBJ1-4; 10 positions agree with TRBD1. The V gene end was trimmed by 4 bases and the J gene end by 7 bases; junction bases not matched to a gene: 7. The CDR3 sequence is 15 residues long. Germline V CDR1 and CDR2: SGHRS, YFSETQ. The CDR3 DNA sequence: TGCGCCAGCAGCGACCGGGACAGGGGAAGTGAAAAACTGTTTTTT. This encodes CASSDRDRGSEKLFF.

The DNA for the CDR3 is TGTGCCAGCAGTTTATCGTATTCGTCCTACGAGCAGTACTTC. Its protein product is CASSLSYSSYEQYF. The V call is TRBV27, the J call TRBJ2-7; D unclear. The CDR3 length is 14 residues. The V gene lost 0 bases and the J gene lost 1 base, with 7 bases spanning the gap. Germline CDR1 is MNHEY and CDR2 is SMNVEV (reference sequence).

The CDR3 coding sequence is TGTGCCAGCTCACCTAGACTACAGGGAGGGAACACTGAAGCTTTCTTT. Its translation is CASSPRLQGGNTEAFF. The rearrangement uses TRBV18 and TRBJ1-1, with D possibly being TRBD1 (6 bases). V lost 3 bases to trimming and J lost 1 base, with 15 bases between them. Germline loops: CDR1 KGHSH, CDR2 LQKENI. This CDR3 region has 16 residues.

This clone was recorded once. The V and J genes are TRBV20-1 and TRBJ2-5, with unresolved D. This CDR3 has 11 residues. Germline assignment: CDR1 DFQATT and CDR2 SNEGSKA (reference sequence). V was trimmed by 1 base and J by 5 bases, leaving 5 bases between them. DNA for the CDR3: TGCAGTGCTAGAGTGTATGAGACCCAGTACTTC. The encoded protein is CSARVYETQYF.

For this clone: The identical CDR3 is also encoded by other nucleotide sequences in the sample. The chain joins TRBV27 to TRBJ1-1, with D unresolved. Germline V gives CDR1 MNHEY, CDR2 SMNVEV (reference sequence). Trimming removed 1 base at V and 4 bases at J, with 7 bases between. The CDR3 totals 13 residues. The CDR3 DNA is TGTGCCAGCAGTTTATATCGGGGCACTGAAGCTTTCTTT. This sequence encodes CASSLYRGTEAFF.

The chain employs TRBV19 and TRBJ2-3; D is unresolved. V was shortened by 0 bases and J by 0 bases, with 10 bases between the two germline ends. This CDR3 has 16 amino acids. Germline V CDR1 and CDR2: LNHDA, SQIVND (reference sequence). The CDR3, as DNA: TGTGCCAGTAGTATAGATGTCGCCCGAAGCACAGATACGCAGTATTTT. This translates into CASSIDVARSTDTQYF.

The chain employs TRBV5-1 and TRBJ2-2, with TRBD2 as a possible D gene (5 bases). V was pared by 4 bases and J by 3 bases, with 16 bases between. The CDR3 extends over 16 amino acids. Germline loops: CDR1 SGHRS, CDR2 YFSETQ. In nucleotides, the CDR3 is TGCGCCAGCAGCCCTGGACCGCGGCGGGACACCGGGGAGCTGTTTTTT. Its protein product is CASSPGPRRDTGELFF.

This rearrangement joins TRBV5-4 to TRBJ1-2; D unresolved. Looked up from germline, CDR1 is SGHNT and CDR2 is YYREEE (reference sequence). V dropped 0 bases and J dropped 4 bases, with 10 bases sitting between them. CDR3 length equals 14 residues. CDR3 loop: CASSLARTTYGYTF. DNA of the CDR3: TGTGCCAGCAGCTTGGCTAGGACCACCTATGGCTACACCTTC.